The 14 T cell receptor beta chains listed next were all sequenced from one sample in a study of shared clonotypes between healthy human individuals. Terminally differentiated effector memory CD45RA+ cells were excluded by CCR7 positive selection of CD45RO-negative cells. Produced via immunoSEQ multiplex PCR; TCRdb's table is partial and in-frame only. Of about 600,000 clones in the sample, 98% were seen once. The sequenced sample consisted of naive CD8+ T cells sorted from blood. The receptors here all came from a man in his thirties or forties in good health.

The V call is TRBV7-9, the J call TRBJ2-1, with TRBD1 matching 8 bases. The CDR3 runs to 15 residues. Looked up from germline, CDR1 is SEHNR and CDR2 is FQNEAQ (reference sequence). The V segment lost 3 bases and the J segment 4 bases; nucleotides outside the gene matches: 5. CDR3: CASSFRTGTYNEQFF. As DNA, the CDR3 is TGTGCCAGCAGCTTTAGGACAGGGACTTACAATGAGCAGTTCTTC.

The genes are TRBV4-1 and TRBJ2-7; TRBD1 matches at 8 bases. The CDR3 runs 17 residues. Trimming removed 0 bases from V and 6 bases from J; junction bases left unmatched: 13. CDR1 is MGHRA and CDR2 is YSYEKL in the germline V gene. This CDR3 is CASSQEPSTGGLREQYF. The CDR3 DNA sequence: TGCGCCAGCAGCCAAGAACCATCCACAGGGGGACTGCGCGAGCAGTACTTC.

This chain uses TRBV29-1 with TRBJ2-1; 11 bases are a match to TRBD2. The CDR3 is 16 amino acids. Germline V gene lookup returns CDR1 SQVTM and CDR2 ANQGSEA. J was trimmed by 0 bases and V by 3 bases; bases with no gene match: 4. CDR3 protein: CSVDPGLADSYNEQFF. CDR3 in DNA: TGCAGCGTTGACCCGGGACTAGCGGACTCCTACAATGAGCAGTTCTTC.

The chain links TRBV7-3 to TRBJ2-2; no clear D. Between the trimmed V and J ends, which lost 2 bases and 4 bases, there was a span of 5 bases. The V gene's germline CDR1 is SGHTA and CDR2 FQGTGA. The CDR3 contains 13 residues. For the CDR3, the DNA is TGTGCCAGCAGCTTACTCGGCACCGGGGAGCTGTTTTTT. It encodes CASSLLGTGELFF. The full variable domain, with the rest looked up from reference TRBV7-3 and TRBJ2-2, is GAGVSQTPSNKVTEKGKYVELRCDPISGHTALYWYRQSLGQGPEFLIYFQGTGAADDSGLPNDRFFAVRPEGSVSTLKIQRTERGDSAVYLCASSLLGTGELFFGEGSRLTVL.

The chain uses TRBV28 and TRBJ1-2; 7 positions match TRBD1. CDR1 is MDHEN, CDR2 SYDVKM, per germline. V lost 3 bases to trimming and J lost 2 bases; unmatched junction nucleotides: 18. There are 19 residues in the CDR3. The CDR3 sequence: CASSFSRGFRSDLNYGYTF. CDR3 DNA sequence: TGTGCCAGCAGTTTTTCCAGGGGGTTCCGCTCCGACTTAAACTATGGCTACACCTTC.

J is TRBJ1-3 and V is TRBV28; D is unresolved. Germline V gene lookup returns CDR1 MDHEN and CDR2 SYDVKM. V was clipped by 5 bases and J by 0 bases, with 11 bases between them. This CDR3 region has 15 residues. CDR3 DNA: TGTGCCAGCAGTCCACTATTTACCTCTGGAAACACCATATATTTT. It codes for CASSPLFTSGNTIYF.

This clone has only one observation. The V and J genes are TRBV16 and TRBJ2-7, with 7 positions matching TRBD2. The CDR3 covers 18 residues. The trim removed 2 bases at V and 0 bases at J, leaving 13 bases unmatched. Germline V CDR1 and CDR2: KGHSY, FQNENV. CDR3 protein: CASSQELVAGRTSYEQYF. DNA for the CDR3: TGTGCCAGCAGCCAAGAGTTGGTAGCGGGTCGCACCTCCTACGAGCAGTACTTC.

Here the CDR3 DNA reads TGTGCCAGCAGTTTTCGCGGAGGAGATTCGTACTTC. As protein: CASSFRGGDSYF. V is TRBV27 and J is TRBJ2-7, with D tentatively TRBD2 (5 bases). V was trimmed by 3 bases and J by 12 bases, leaving 15 bases between them. The germline V gene encodes CDR1 MNHEY and CDR2 SMNVEV (reference sequence). The CDR3 runs 12 residues.

The rearrangement links TRBV27 to TRBJ2-3, with D perhaps matching TRBD1 (5 bases). Germline CDR1 and CDR2: MNHEY and SMNVEV (reference sequence). This CDR3 has 16 amino acids. With 4 bases removed from V and 1 base from J, the gap between germline ends came to 15 bases. As DNA, the CDR3 is TGTGCCAGCAGTTACCAACAGGTCCTGGGCACAGATACGCAGTATTTT. Protein: CASSYQQVLGTDTQYF.

In the case of this clone: Mismatch with germline at one junction end may stem from a read error. J is TRBJ2-7 and V is TRBV28; TRBD1 might be the D (6 bases). Germline lookup yields CDR1 MDHEN and CDR2 SYDVKM. The CDR3 loop spans 11 amino acids. The CDR3 region has the DNA TGTGCCAGCAGTTTTCGAGACAGGCTTGCGTTC. This sequence encodes CASSFRDRLAF.

The count of this clone is one. This CDR3 is also generated by other DNA sequences in the sample. Written as DNA, the CDR3 is TGCAGCGTTGAATTAGCGGAGTCCTACGAGCAGTACTTC. This translates into CSVELAESYEQYF. The rearrangement joins TRBV29-1 to TRBJ2-7; tentatively, D is TRBD2 (6 bases). The germline V gene has CDR1 SQVTM and CDR2 ANQGSEA. Trimming left V 2 bases short and J 1 base short, with 9 bases between. This CDR3 is 13 amino acids long.

This chain links TRBV25-1 with TRBJ2-7, with 11 bases matching TRBD2. From germline, CDR1 is MGHDK and CDR2 SYGVNS. The CDR3 totals 18 residues. The trim removed 3 bases at V and 6 bases at J, leaving 16 bases unmatched. CDR3 DNA: TGTGCCAGCAGTGATTCCTGGCTAGCGGGAGGAGGTGTTCCCGAGCAGTACTTC. Its translation is CASSDSWLAGGGVPEQYF.

The CDR3: CASSPYDRSYEQYF. For the CDR3, the DNA is TGTGCCAGCAGCCCCTACGACAGGAGCTACGAGCAGTACTTC. The V gene is TRBV9, the J gene TRBJ2-7, with D maybe TRBD1 (6 bases). This CDR3 spans 14 amino acids. Looked up from germline, CDR1 is SGDLS and CDR2 is YYNGEE. Trimming shortened V by 4 bases and J by 3 bases, and 14 bases separated the two germline ends.

This chain joins TRBV6-5 and TRBJ1-2, with D tentatively TRBD1 (5 bases). CDR1 is MNHEY and CDR2 is SVGAGI in the germline V gene. V dropped 8 bases and J dropped 6 bases, with 16 bases sitting between them. The CDR3 contains 13 residues. For the CDR3, the DNA is TGTGCCAGCCGCTATGCGGGGGATCATGGCTACACCTTC. It codes for CASRYAGDHGYTF.